This entry is about one TCR beta chain. Germline CDR1 reads GTSNPN; CDR2 reads SVGIG (reference sequence). Trimming removed 4 bases at V and 10 bases at J, with 13 bases between. CDR3 length: 12 residues. This record comes from a study of blood T cell repertoires in COVID-19. Study summary: Acute-phase and convalescent COVID-19 samples originated in the United States, Italy and Spain. Sample material is recorded as cDNA or gDNA derived from T cells, B-cell-depleted T cells, or PBMCs.

In the original workflow: Estimates of nucleated cell counts were drawn from the amplification of reference gene primers. The protocol was immunoSEQ multiplex PCR, while the TCRdb copy is restricted to in-frame clones and leaves out a portion. That table is the source of V, J and clone size, and D and trimming were worked out from the DNA. The sample has 280,000 or so clones, 89% seen once. V gene TRBV30 combines with J gene TRBJ2-2; D ambiguous. Sequences were obtained from peripheral blood. This clonotype originated in a woman aged 55-69 years with acute or convalescent COVID-19. As DNA, the CDR3 is TGTGCCTGGACTGAAAACCGACAGGAGCTGTTTTTT. Its protein product is CAWTENRQELFF.